This T cell receptor beta chain was sequenced during a study of cytomegalovirus exposure and HLA in healthy donors. On the study more broadly: An early release of data contained about 85 million unique TCRs, which came from HLA-typed donors. Study outcomes and limitations: In a later analysis, TCR association rates varied by HLA locus: DRB1 most, HLA-C fewest. According to a later analysis, donors in an Asian-associated ancestry cluster reportedly had fewer N-insertions than the roughly 670-donor mean. It emerged from a later analysis that several of the most significant clusters appeared to be linked to common viral pathogens.

This clone was seen more than once but under ten times. The target antigen is unknown. The PCR employed 60 Vbeta primers together with 13 Jbeta primers. The protocol was immunoSEQ multiplex PCR, while the TCRdb copy is restricted to in-frame clones and leaves out a portion. The sample consists of 170,000 or so clones, 80% of them appearing once. The CDR3 spans 15 residues. The germline CDR1 and CDR2 sequences are LNHDA and SQIVND (reference sequence). The junction had 7 bases not matched to a gene; V was cut back by 7 bases and J by 0 bases. The chain employs TRBV19 and TRBJ1-2; 8 positions agree with TRBD1. The source of this sequence is a woman aged 45-59 years in good health and CMV-seropositive. The sequenced sample was PBMCs. The CDR3 nucleotides are TGTGCCAGTACCCAACCGGGACAGGCTAACTATGGCTACACCTTC. Its protein product is CASTQPGQANYGYTF.